This T cell receptor beta chain is drawn from a study of OX40 agonist ivuxolimab in advanced cancers. Study results and limitations: CD8+ T cells averaged more expanded clones than CD4+.

Sequencing was performed with immunoSEQ multiplex PCR; in TCRdb, only in-frame clones are kept and a portion is missing. The sample lists 65,000 to 90,000 clones; approximately 85% were seen once. V trimming: 1 base; J trimming: 2 bases; junction bases outside the gene matches: 6. The CDR3 runs to 15 residues. In germline, CDR1 is SGHRS, CDR2 YFSETQ. This clone was detected once. Its antigen is currently unknown. The chain links TRBV5-1 to TRBJ2-7; the match to TRBD1 covers 7 bases. The material was CD4+ or CD8+ T cells sorted from blood, obtained in a trial of the OX40 agonist ivuxolimab. This TCR was recovered from an adult with an advanced solid tumor such as melanoma, head and neck, liver or kidney cancer. In DNA form, the CDR3 reads TGCGCCAGCAGCTTGAGAGGAACAGGGGCCTACGAGCAGTACTTC. This codes for CASSLRGTGAYEQYF.